These 22 T cell receptor beta chains share one sample of origin, sequenced in a study of shared clonotypes between healthy human individuals. The repertoire was sequenced with immunoSEQ multiplex PCR; TCRdb's copy has only in-frame clones and lacks some. There are roughly 2.2 million clones in the sample; 90% to 95% occur only once, and 0.39% lies in the top ten. Sequencing input: naive CD4+ T cells from PBMCs. Subset denoted: CD45RA+ positively selected. The receptor set was obtained from a man between 18 and 35 years old in good health. Some clones in this sample may be carry-over from other donors' samples.

This clone appeared a single time. The chain couples TRBV7-9 to TRBJ2-4, with D possibly TRBD1 on 6 matching bases. CDR3 length: 12 residues. The V end was cut by 5 bases, the J end by 8 bases, with 10 bases between. Germline V CDR1 and CDR2: SEHNR, FQNEAQ (reference sequence). The CDR3: CASSAQGYIQYF. In nucleotides, the CDR3 is TGTGCCAGCAGCGCACAGGGTTACATTCAGTACTTC. Full variable domain (remainder filled in from reference TRBV7-9 and TRBJ2-4): DTGVSQNPRHKITKRGQNVTFRCDPISEHNRLYWYRQTLGQGPEFLTYFQNEAQLEKSRLLSDRFSAERPKGSFSTLEIQRTEQGDSAMYLCASSAQGYIQYFGAGTRLSVL.

This chain links TRBV9 with TRBJ1-4; 7 bases fit TRBD1. CDR1 and CDR2 from the germline V gene are SGDLS and YYNGEE. With V trimmed by 0 bases and J by 5 bases, 4 bases remained unmatched. The length of the CDR3 is 15 residues. CDR3 DNA sequence: TGTGCCAGCAGCGTAGCGACAGGGAGGAATGAAAAACTGTTTTTT. This translates into CASSVATGRNEKLFF. Variable domain in full (rest from reference TRBV9 and TRBJ1-4): DSGVTQTPKHLITATGQRVTLRCSPRSGDLSVYWYQQSLDQGLQFLIQYYNGEERAKGNILERFSAQQFPDLHSELNLSSLELGDSALYFCASSVATGRNEKLFFGSGTQLSVL.

CDR3 amino acids: CASSSTGVEKLFF. DNA for the CDR3: TGTGCCAGCAGCTCGACAGGGGTTGAAAAACTGTTTTTT. V and J are TRBV5-8 and TRBJ1-4, with TRBD1 identical over 8 bases. With 3 bases clipped from V and 7 bases from J, the junction kept 2 bases outside the gene matches. The CDR3 has 13 amino acids. Germline V lookup: CDR1 SGHTS, CDR2 YDEGEE.

V and J are TRBV18 and TRBJ2-2; 7 bases fit TRBD2. Germline V gene data show CDR1 as KGHSH and CDR2 as LQKENI. The V and J ends lost 3 bases and 5 bases, in that order; junction bases with no gene match: 12. CDR3 size: 17 residues. The CDR3: CASSPFLADVGTGELFF. In DNA, the CDR3 is TGTGCCAGCTCACCCTTCCTAGCGGACGTGGGTACCGGGGAGCTGTTTTTT. The variable domain in full, with the rest retrieved from reference TRBV18 and TRBJ2-2, is NAGVMQNPRHLVRRRGQEARLRCSPMKGHSHVYWYRQLPEEGLKFMVYLQKENIIDESGMPKERFSAEFPKEGPSILRIQQVVRGDSAAYFCASSPFLADVGTGELFFGEGSRLTVL.

Remarks on this clone: This same CDR3 is encoded by further DNA sequences in the sample. The chain links TRBV6-4 to TRBJ2-1; TRBD1 matches at 9 bases. The CDR3 covers 14 residues. V shed 5 bases, J shed 4 bases, and the junction held 3 bases outside the gene matches. Germline loops: CDR1 MRHNA, CDR2 SNTAGT. CDR3 amino acids: CASSRQGGYNEQFF. CDR3 DNA sequence: TGTGCCAGCAGTCGACAGGGGGGGTACAATGAGCAGTTCTTC.

J is TRBJ2-7 and V is TRBV7-9, with TRBD1 as a possible D gene (5 bases). The CDR3 is 11 amino acids. CDR1 is SEHNR, CDR2 FQNEAQ, per germline (reference sequence). V lost 5 bases to trimming and J lost 12 bases, with 14 bases between them. The CDR3, as DNA: TGTGCCAGCAGCGCCGCAGGGTTGGGGTACTTC. It specifies CASSAAGLGYF.

This chain connects TRBV29-1 to TRBJ2-7, with D hard to call. V lost 6 bases and J 2 bases, leaving 11 bases between the germline ends. This CDR3 has 12 residues. The germline V gene has CDR1 SQVTM and CDR2 ANQGSEA. The CDR3 nucleotides are TGCAGCGTAGGGCACCCCGCCTACGAGCAGTACTTC. Protein: CSVGHPAYEQYF.

This chain uses TRBV28 with TRBJ2-5, with 7 bases that match TRBD2. The CDR3 contains 15 residues. The V gene end was trimmed by 0 bases and the J gene end by 3 bases; junction bases not matched to a gene: 4. CDR1 is MDHEN and CDR2 is SYDVKM in the germline V gene. The DNA for the CDR3 is TGTGCCAGCAGTTTATGGTCTAGCGGTAAAGAGACCCAGTACTTC. Translation gives CASSLWSSGKETQYF.

The V and J genes are TRBV25-1 and TRBJ2-7, with D tentatively TRBD1 or TRBD2 (5 bases each). V shed 1 base and J shed 0 bases, with 13 bases lying between them. The CDR3 loop spans 16 amino acids. Germline CDR1 and CDR2: MGHDK and SYGVNS. CDR3 sequence (DNA): TGTGCCAGCAGTGAATCAGTTGGGACGGCCTCCTACGAGCAGTACTTC. This gives the protein CASSESVGTASYEQYF.

The rearrangement links TRBV18 to TRBJ2-2; 12 nucleotides agree with TRBD1. The junction had 4 bases not matched to a gene; V was cut back by 1 base and J by 7 bases. Germline V gene lookup returns CDR1 KGHSH and CDR2 LQKENI. This CDR3 contains 16 residues. The CDR3 loop reads CASSPRDRGLGGELFF. The CDR3 DNA reads TGTGCCAGCTCACCACGGGACAGGGGGCTCGGCGGGGAGCTGTTTTTT. The full variable domain, in which reference TRBV18 and TRBJ2-2 provide the parts outside the CDR3, is NAGVMQNPRHLVRRRGQEARLRCSPMKGHSHVYWYRQLPEEGLKFMVYLQKENIIDESGMPKERFSAEFPKEGPSILRIQQVVRGDSAAYFCASSPRDRGLGGELFFGEGSRLTVL.

The CDR3: CASSLWPGFYEQYF. The CDR3 nucleotides read TGTGCCAGCAGTTTATGGCCGGGCTTCTACGAGCAGTACTTC. The gene calls are TRBV27 and TRBJ2-7, with D hard to call. The CDR3 spans 14 residues. Per germline, CDR1 MNHEY and CDR2 SMNVEV (reference sequence). V was cut by 1 base and J by 3 bases, with 10 bases left in between.

V gene TRBV5-1 combines with J gene TRBJ2-3; 12 positions match TRBD2. This CDR3 spans 15 amino acids. J gave up 2 bases and V 6 bases, and 4 bases lay outside the gene matches. From germline, CDR1 is SGHRS and CDR2 YFSETQ. The chain's CDR3 is CASNGLAGSTDTQYF. For the CDR3, the DNA is TGCGCCAGCAATGGACTAGCGGGGTCCACAGATACGCAGTATTTT.

This chain links TRBV2 with TRBJ1-2, with a weak D call TRBD1 (6 bases). Between the trimmed V and J ends, which lost 3 bases and 1 base, there was a span of 15 bases. CDR1 and CDR2 from the germline V gene are SNHLY and FYNNEI. This CDR3 spans 16 amino acids. CDR3 amino acids: CASSEFRQADNYGYTF. For the CDR3, the DNA is TGTGCCAGCAGTGAGTTTAGACAGGCGGATAACTATGGCTACACCTTC.

V and J are TRBV9 and TRBJ2-1; the match to TRBD2 covers 9 bases. The CDR3 sequence is 18 residues long. The germline gives CDR1 SGDLS, CDR2 YYNGEE. The trim removed 4 bases at V and 4 bases at J, leaving 15 bases unmatched. The CDR3 nucleotides read TGTGCCAGCAGCCCGGAGGGTGGCGGGAGGGCCCGTTACAATGAGCAGTTCTTC. Amino acid sequence: CASSPEGGGRARYNEQFF.

The chain employs TRBV28 and TRBJ1-6; D call uncertain. Looked up from germline, CDR1 is MDHEN and CDR2 is SYDVKM. V lost 2 bases and J 12 bases, leaving 5 bases between the germline ends. The CDR3 is 11 residues long. The DNA for the CDR3 is TGTGCCAGCAGTTTAAAGGGACCCCTCCACTTT. Translated: CASSLKGPLHF.

J is TRBJ2-7 and V is TRBV15; TRBD2 aligns across 9 bases. Germline V gene lookup returns CDR1 LNHNV and CDR2 YYDKDF (reference sequence). With V trimmed by 2 bases and J by 4 bases, 12 bases remained unmatched. The CDR3 contains 17 residues. CDR3 sequence: CATSRLLRLAERYEQYF. CDR3 DNA sequence: TGTGCCACCAGCAGACTTCTGAGACTAGCGGAACGGTACGAGCAGTACTTC. Full variable domain (missing parts from reference TRBV15 and TRBJ2-7): DAMVIQNPRYQVTQFGKPVTLSCSQTLNHNVMYWYQQKSSQAPKLLFHYYDKDFNNEADTPDNFQSRRPNTSFCFLDIRSPGLGDTAMYLCATSRLLRLAERYEQYFGPGTRLTVT.

The chain uses TRBV9 and TRBJ1-2; 7 bases align to TRBD1. The CDR3 runs to 12 residues. Trimming took 5 bases from V and 8 from J; bases not matched to a gene: 6. Looked up from germline, CDR1 is SGDLS and CDR2 is YYNGEE. The CDR3 is CASRAGGRGYTF. CDR3 in DNA: TGTGCCAGCAGGGCAGGGGGACGGGGCTACACCTTC.

V usage is TRBV30 and J usage is TRBJ2-5, with unresolved D. The V gene's germline CDR1 is GTSNPN and CDR2 SVGIG (reference sequence). The CDR3 runs to 12 residues. V shed 0 bases and J shed 5 bases, with 7 bases lying between them. The DNA for the CDR3 is TGTGCCTGGAGTGTAATGGGCGAGACCCAGTACTTC. This codes for CAWSVMGETQYF.

This clone was observed a single time. The chain employs TRBV15 and TRBJ1-5, with D possibly matching TRBD1 (6 bases). This CDR3 is 16 amino acids long. The germline V gene has CDR1 LNHNV and CDR2 YYDKDF (reference sequence). Trimming took 2 bases from V and 7 from J, leaving 18 bases between them. CDR3 bases: TGTGCCACCAGCAGATCCCGGGGGGGGCCGGGACAGCCCCAGCATTTT. Translation gives CATSRSRGGPGQPQHF.

This rearrangement joins TRBV15 to TRBJ2-1, with 9 bases aligning to TRBD1. The CDR3 sequence is 13 residues long. Germline values: CDR1 LNHNV, CDR2 YYDKDF (reference sequence). The V segment lost 3 bases and the J segment 7 bases; nucleotides outside the gene matches: 1. The CDR3 sequence: CATSSDRGNEQFF. The DNA for the CDR3 is TGTGCCACCAGCAGCGACAGGGGGAATGAGCAGTTCTTC. The full variable domain, rest sourced from reference TRBV15 and TRBJ2-1, is DAMVIQNPRYQVTQFGKPVTLSCSQTLNHNVMYWYQQKSSQAPKLLFHYYDKDFNNEADTPDNFQSRRPNTSFCFLDIRSPGLGDTAMYLCATSSDRGNEQFFGPGTRLTVL.

The V gene is TRBV29-1, the J gene TRBJ2-5; the D gene is possibly TRBD2 (5 bases). The V end lost 2 bases, the J end lost 5 bases, and 15 bases lay between the germline ends. This CDR3 is built from 14 residues. Germline assignment: CDR1 SQVTM and CDR2 ANQGSEA. CDR3 amino acids: CSVESASPGETQYF. Written as DNA, the CDR3 is TGCAGCGTTGAATCCGCATCGCCGGGGGAGACCCAGTACTTC.

The V gene is TRBV18, the J gene TRBJ2-7; D not certain. Germline loops: CDR1 KGHSH, CDR2 LQKENI. This CDR3 is built from 16 residues. Trimming pared 2 bases from V and 0 bases from J, leaving 14 bases between. This CDR3 is CASSPTWAARSYEQYF. The CDR3 DNA follows: TGTGCCAGCTCACCAACGTGGGCGGCCCGCTCCTACGAGCAGTACTTC.